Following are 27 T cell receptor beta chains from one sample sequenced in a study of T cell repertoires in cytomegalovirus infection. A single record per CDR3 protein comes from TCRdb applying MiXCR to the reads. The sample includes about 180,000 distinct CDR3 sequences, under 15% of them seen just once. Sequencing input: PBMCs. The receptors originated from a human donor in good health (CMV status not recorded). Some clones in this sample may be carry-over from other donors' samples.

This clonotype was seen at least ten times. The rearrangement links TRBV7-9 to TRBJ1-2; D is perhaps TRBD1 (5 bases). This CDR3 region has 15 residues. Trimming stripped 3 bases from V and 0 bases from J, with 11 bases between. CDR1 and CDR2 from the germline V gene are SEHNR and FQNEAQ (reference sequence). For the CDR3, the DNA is TGTGCCAGCAGCTTCGGGCAGGGAGCTAACTATGGCTACACCTTC. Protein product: CASSFGQGANYGYTF.

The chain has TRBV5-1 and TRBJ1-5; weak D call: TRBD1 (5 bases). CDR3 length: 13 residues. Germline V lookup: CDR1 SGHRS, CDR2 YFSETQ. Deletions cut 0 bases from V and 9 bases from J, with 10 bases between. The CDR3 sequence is CASSLEGETPQHF. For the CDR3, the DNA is TGCGCCAGCAGCTTGGAAGGGGAGACGCCCCAGCATTTT.

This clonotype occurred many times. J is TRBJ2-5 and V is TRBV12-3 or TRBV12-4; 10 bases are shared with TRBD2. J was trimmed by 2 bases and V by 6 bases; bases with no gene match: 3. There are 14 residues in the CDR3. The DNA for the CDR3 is TGTGCCAGCAGCCCTAGCGGGGGACAAGAGACCCAGTACTTC. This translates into CASSPSGGQETQYF.

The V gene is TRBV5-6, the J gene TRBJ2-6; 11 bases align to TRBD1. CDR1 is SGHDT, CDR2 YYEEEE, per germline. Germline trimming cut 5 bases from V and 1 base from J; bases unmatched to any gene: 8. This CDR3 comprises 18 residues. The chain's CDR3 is CASRPRDRGVSGANVLTF. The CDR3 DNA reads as TGTGCCAGCAGGCCCCGGGACAGGGGGGTGTCTGGGGCCAACGTCCTGACTTTC.

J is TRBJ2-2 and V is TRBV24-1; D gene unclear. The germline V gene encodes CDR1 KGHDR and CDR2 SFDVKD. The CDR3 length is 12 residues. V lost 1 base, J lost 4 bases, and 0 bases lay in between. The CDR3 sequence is CATSDFTGELFF. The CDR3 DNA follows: TGTGCCACCAGTGATTTCACCGGGGAGCTGTTTTTT.

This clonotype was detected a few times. The CDR3 DNA follows: TGTGCCAGCTCACCAGCGAACCGTCCTAACTATGGCTACACCTTC. As protein: CASSPANRPNYGYTF. The rearrangement uses TRBV18 and TRBJ1-2; D call uncertain. This CDR3 contains 15 residues. Trimming removed 2 bases from V and 0 bases from J, with 10 bases in between. Germline values: CDR1 KGHSH, CDR2 LQKENI. Full variable domain (missing parts from reference TRBV18 and TRBJ1-2): NAGVMQNPRHLVRRRGQEARLRCSPMKGHSHVYWYRQLPEEGLKFMVYLQKENIIDESGMPKERFSAEFPKEGPSILRIQQVVRGDSAAYFCASSPANRPNYGYTFGSGTRLTVV.

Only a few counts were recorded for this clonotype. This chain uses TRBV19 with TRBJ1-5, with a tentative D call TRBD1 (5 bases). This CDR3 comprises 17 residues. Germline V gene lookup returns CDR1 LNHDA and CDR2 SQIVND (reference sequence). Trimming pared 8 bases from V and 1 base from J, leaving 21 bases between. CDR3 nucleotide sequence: TGTGCCAGTGATCGGGACCCGACTTCGGGAAGCAATCAGCCCCAGCATTTT. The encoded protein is CASDRDPTSGSNQPQHF.

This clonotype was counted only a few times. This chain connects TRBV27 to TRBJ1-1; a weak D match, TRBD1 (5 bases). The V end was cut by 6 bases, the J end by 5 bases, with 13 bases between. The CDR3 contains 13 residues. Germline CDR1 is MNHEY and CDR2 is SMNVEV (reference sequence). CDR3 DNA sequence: TGTGCCAGCAGCCGACCCGGGGGGACTGAAGCTTTCTTT. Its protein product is CASSRPGGTEAFF.

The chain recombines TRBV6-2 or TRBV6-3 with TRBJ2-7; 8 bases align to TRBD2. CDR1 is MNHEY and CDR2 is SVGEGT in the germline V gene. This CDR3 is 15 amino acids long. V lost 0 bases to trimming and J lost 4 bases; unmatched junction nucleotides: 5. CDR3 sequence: CASSYSAGVLYEQYF. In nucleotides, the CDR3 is TGTGCCAGCAGTTACTCAGCGGGGGTCCTATACGAGCAGTACTTC.

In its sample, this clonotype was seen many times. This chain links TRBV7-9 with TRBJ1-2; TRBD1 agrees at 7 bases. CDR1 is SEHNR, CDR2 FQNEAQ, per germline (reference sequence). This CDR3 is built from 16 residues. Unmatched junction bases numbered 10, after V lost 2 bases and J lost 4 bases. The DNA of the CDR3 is TGTGCCAGCAGCTTACAGTCAGGGAACAGGGGCTATGGCTACACCTTC. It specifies CASSLQSGNRGYGYTF.

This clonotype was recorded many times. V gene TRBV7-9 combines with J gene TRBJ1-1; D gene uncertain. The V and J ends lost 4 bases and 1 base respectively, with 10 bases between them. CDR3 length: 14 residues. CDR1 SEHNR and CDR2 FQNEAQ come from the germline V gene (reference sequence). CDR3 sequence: CASSSGVTNTEAFF. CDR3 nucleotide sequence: TGTGCCAGCAGCTCTGGGGTCACGAACACTGAAGCTTTCTTT.

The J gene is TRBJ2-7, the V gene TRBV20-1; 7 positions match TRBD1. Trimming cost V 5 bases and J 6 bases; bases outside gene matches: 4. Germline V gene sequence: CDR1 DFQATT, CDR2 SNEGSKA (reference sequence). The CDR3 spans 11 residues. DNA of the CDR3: TGCAGTGCTCGGGACAGTCTCGAGCAGTACTTC. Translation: CSARDSLEQYF.

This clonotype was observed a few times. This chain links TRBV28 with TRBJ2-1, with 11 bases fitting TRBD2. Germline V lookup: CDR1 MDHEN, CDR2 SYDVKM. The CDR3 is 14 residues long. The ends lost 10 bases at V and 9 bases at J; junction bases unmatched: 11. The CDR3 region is CATRLAGLSSEQFF. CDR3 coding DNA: TGTGCCACCAGACTAGCGGGATTAAGTAGTGAGCAGTTCTTC.

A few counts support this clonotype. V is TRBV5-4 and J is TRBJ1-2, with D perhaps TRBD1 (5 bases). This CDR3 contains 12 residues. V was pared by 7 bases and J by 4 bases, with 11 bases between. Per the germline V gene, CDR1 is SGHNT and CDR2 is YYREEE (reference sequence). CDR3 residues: CASGGEAYGYTF. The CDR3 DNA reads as TGTGCCAGCGGGGGAGAAGCCTATGGCTACACCTTC.

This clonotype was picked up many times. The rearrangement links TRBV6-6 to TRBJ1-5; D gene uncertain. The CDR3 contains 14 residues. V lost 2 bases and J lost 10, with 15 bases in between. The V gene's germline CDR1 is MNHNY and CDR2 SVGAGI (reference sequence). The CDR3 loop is CASSYREGNLPQHF. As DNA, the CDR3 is TGTGCCAGCAGTTACCGGGAGGGTAACCTACCCCAGCATTTT.

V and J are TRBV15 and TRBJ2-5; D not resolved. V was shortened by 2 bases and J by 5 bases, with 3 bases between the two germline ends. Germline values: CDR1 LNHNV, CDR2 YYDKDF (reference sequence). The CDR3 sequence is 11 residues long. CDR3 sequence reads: CATSRRETQYF. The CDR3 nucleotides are TGTGCCACCAGCAGACGGGAGACCCAGTACTTC.

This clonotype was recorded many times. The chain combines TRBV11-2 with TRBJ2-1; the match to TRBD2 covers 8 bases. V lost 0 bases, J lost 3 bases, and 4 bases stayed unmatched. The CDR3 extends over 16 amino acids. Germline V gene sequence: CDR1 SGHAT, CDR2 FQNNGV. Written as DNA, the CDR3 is TGTGCCAGCAGCTTAGATCCAGCGGGAGACTACAATGAGCAGTTCTTC. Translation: CASSLDPAGDYNEQFF. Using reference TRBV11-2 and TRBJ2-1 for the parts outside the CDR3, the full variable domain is EAGVAQSPRYKIIEKRQSVAFWCNPISGHATLYWYQQILGQGPKLLIQFQNNGVVDDSQLPKDRFSAERLKGVDSTLKIQPAKLEDSAVYLCASSLDPAGDYNEQFFGPGTRLTVL.

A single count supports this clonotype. The DNA of the CDR3 is TGTGCCAGTAGTCCGGGACAGGCCCCCCTTGGCTACACCTTC. Amino acid sequence: CASSPGQAPLGYTF. The chain is built from TRBV19 and TRBJ1-2, with 8 bases aligning to TRBD1. Per germline, CDR1 LNHDA and CDR2 SQIVND (reference sequence). V lost 5 bases to trimming and J lost 7 bases; unmatched junction nucleotides: 9. This CDR3 has 14 amino acids.

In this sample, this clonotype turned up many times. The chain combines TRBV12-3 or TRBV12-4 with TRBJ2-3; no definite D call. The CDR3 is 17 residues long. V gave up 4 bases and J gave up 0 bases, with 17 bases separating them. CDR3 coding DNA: TGTGCCAGCAGTTGGGGATCTTGGCTGAGTAGCACAGATACGCAGTATTTT. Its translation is CASSWGSWLSSTDTQYF.

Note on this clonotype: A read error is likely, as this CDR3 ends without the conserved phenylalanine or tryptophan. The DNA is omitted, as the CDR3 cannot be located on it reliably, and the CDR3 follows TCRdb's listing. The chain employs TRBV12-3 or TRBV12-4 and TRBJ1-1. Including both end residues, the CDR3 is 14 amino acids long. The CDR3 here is CVSSLGAVFSEAFI.

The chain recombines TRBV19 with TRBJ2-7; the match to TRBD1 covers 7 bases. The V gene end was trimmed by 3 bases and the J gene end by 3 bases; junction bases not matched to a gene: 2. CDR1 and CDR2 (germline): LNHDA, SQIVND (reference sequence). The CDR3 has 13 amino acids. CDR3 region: CASSMDRSYEQYF. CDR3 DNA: TGTGCCAGTAGTATGGACAGGAGCTACGAGCAGTACTTC. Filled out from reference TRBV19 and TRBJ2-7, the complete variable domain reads DGGITQSPKYLFRKEGQNVTLSCEQNLNHDAMYWYRQDPGQGLRLIYYSQIVNDFQKGDIAEGYSVSREKKESFPLTVTSAQKNPTAFYLCASSMDRSYEQYFGPGTRLTVT.

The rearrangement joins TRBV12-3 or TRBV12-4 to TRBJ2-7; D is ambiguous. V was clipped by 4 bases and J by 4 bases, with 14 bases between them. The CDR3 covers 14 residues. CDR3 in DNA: TGTGCCAGCAGTTCCACATCGTTGGGGTACGAGCAGTACTTC. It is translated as CASSSTSLGYEQYF.

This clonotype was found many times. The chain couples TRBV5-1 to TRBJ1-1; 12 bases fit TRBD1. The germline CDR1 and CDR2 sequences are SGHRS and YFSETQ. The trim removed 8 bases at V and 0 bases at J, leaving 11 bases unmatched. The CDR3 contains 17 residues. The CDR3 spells CASNPGQGAKMNTEAFF. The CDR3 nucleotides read TGCGCCAGTAACCCGGGACAGGGGGCTAAGATGAACACTGAAGCTTTCTTT.

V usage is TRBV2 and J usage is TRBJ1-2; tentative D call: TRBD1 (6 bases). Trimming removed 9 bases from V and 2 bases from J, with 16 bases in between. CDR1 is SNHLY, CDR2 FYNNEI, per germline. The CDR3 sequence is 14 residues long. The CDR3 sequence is CASNRDAVNYGYTF. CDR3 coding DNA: TGTGCCAGTAACAGGGACGCTGTGAACTATGGCTACACCTTC.

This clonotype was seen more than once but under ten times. In DNA, the CDR3 is TGTGCCAGCAGAGATCCCCGCAGGACAGGGGGCTGGACTGAAGCTTTCTTT. Translation gives CASRDPRRTGGWTEAFF. This rearrangement joins TRBV12-3 or TRBV12-4 to TRBJ1-1, with 11 bases lining up with TRBD1. The junction had 14 bases not matched to a gene; V was cut back by 6 bases and J by 5 bases. This CDR3 comprises 17 residues.

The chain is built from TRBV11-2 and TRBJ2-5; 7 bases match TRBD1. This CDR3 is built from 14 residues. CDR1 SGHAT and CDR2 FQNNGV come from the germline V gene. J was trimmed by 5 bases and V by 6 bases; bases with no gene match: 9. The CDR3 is CASRPEGARETQYF. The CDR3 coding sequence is TGTGCCAGCAGACCCGAGGGGGCGAGGGAGACCCAGTACTTC.

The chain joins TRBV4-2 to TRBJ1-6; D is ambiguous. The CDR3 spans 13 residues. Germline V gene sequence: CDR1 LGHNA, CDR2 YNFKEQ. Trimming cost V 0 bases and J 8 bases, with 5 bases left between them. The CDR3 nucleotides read TGTGCCAGCAGCCAAGAAGTTGATTCACCCCTCCACTTT. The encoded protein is CASSQEVDSPLHF.